The rows below give T cell receptor beta chains drawn from one sample of a study of blood T cell repertoires in COVID-19. The assay was immunoSEQ multiplex PCR, and TCRdb's table has in-frame clones only and misses some. The sample lists 180,000 or so clones; about four fifths were seen once. The sample consisted of peripheral blood. The source is a woman between 40 and 50 years old with COVID-19, enrolled during active disease. CDR3s include the opening cysteine and the closing phenylalanine or tryptophan. A D gene is named only where the DNA matches it firmly. Size values are once, few and many counts, or a class for expanded clones, and some rows have none.

j_call clone_size d_call v_call cdr3_nt cdr3_aa
TRBJ2-5 . . TRBV11-2 TGTGCCAGCAGCTTATCGTTTGGAGCGAGCCAAGAGACCCAGTACTTC CASSLSFGASQETQYF
TRBJ2-1 . TRBD2 TRBV7-9 TGTGCCAGCAGCTTACAGTACGGTAGCGGGGCGGGGGAGCAGTTCTTC CASSLQYGSGAGEQFF
TRBJ2-2 . . TRBV7-8 TGTGCCAGCAGTCTCGACACCCACGGGGAGCTGTTTTTT CASSLDTHGELFF
TRBJ2-7 . . TRBV29-1 TGCAGCGTTGTAGGCCAATACGGGACTCCTAACAACTACGAGCAGTACTTC CSVVGQYGTPNNYEQYF
TRBJ2-2 . . TRBV2 TGTGCCGGGGGGACCCTGAACACCGGGGAGCTGTTTTTT CAGGTLNTGELFF
TRBJ1-4 . . TRBV12-3/TRBV12-4 TGTGCCAGCAGCGTTAATGAAAAACTGTTTTTT CASSVNEKLFF
TRBJ1-5 . . TRBV2 TGTGCCAGCAGTGGAGGTGGGAGTTATAGCAATCAGCCCCAGCATTTT CASSGGGSYSNQPQHF
TRBJ1-2 . . TRBV7-9 TGTGCCAGCAGCGGATACAGGGTAAGCTATGGCTACACCTTC CASSGYRVSYGYTF
TRBJ1-4 . . TRBV9 TGTGCCAGCAGTCCTGGGGGGAGGGGTGTTGAAAAACTGTTTTTT CASSPGGRGVEKLFF
TRBJ2-1 . TRBD2 TRBV11-2 TGTGCCAGCAGCCTACTAGCGGGGGGCTACAATGAGCAGTTCTTC CASSLLAGGYNEQFF
TRBJ1-1 once . TRBV5-5 TGTGCCAGCAGCTTGATGCCCGGCGGGGCTTTCTTT CASSLMPGGAFF
TRBJ2-3 . . TRBV9 TGTGCCAGCAGCGTAATCGGGTACACAGATACGCAGTATTTT CASSVIGYTDTQYF
TRBJ2-3 . . TRBV10-2 TGCGCCAGCAGTGAGTCGCGTCCCCCTAGCGGCACAGATACGCAGTATTTT CASSESRPPSGTDTQYF
TRBJ2-3 . TRBD1 TRBV24-1 TGTGCCACCAGTGATCCGCCGGGACAGGGGCTCCGCACAGATACGCAGTATTTT CATSDPPGQGLRTDTQYF
TRBJ1-4 . . TRBV30 TGTGCCTGGACCCGGCAGGTTGGTGAAAAACTGTTTTTT CAWTRQVGEKLFF
TRBJ1-1 . TRBD1 TRBV5-5 TGTGCCAGCCTCAGGGGGTTTCATCGGAACACTGAAGCTTTCTTT CASLRGFHRNTEAFF
TRBJ2-5 . . TRBV7-9 TGTGCCAGCAGCTTAGACCGACAGGTCCAAGAGACCCAGTACTTC CASSLDRQVQETQYF
TRBJ2-3 . TRBD2 TRBV7-8 TGTGCCAGCAGCTTTAGCGGGAGGACAGATACGCAGTATTTT CASSFSGRTDTQYF
TRBJ2-2 once TRBD1 TRBV10-2 TGCGCCAGCAGGGGACAGGGGAGCACCGGGGAGCTGTTTTTT CASRGQGSTGELFF
TRBJ2-2 . . TRBV11-2 TGTGCCAGCAGCTTAACAGGGAGCACCGGGGAGCTGTTTTTT CASSLTGSTGELFF
TRBJ2-7 . . TRBV7-3 TGTGCCAGCAGCTTCACGGGACTCCCGGCGAGCGAGCAGTACTTC CASSFTGLPASEQYF
TRBJ1-1 . TRBD1 TRBV6-5 TGTGCCAGCAGTTACTCCCGGACAGGGAAGACTGAAGCTTTCTTT CASSYSRTGKTEAFF
TRBJ1-5 . . TRBV27 TGTGCCAGCAGTTTAATGGCAGGTTCGAATCAGCCCCAGCATTTT CASSLMAGSNQPQHF
TRBJ2-2 . . TRBV9 TGTGCCAGCAGCGTAGTCGAAGGACTTATTACCGGGGAGCTGTTTTTT CASSVVEGLITGELFF
TRBJ2-1 few . TRBV4-1 TGCGCCAGCAGTTATGGGCCTTACAATGAGCAGTTCTTC CASSYGPYNEQFF
TRBJ2-5 . . TRBV14 TGTGCCAGCAGCCAATTAACACAAGAGACCCAGTACTTC CASSQLTQETQYF
TRBJ2-5 . . TRBV11-2 TGTGCCAGCAGCTTAGAAGCGGCGGACCTCGAAGAGACCCAGTACTTC CASSLEAADLEETQYF
TRBJ1-2 . . TRBV28 TGTGCCAGCAGTTCCTCAGGGAGGGGTGGCTACACCTTC CASSSSGRGGYTF
TRBJ2-2 . . TRBV7-8 TGTGCCAGCAGCCCCCGCGGAGACCGTAACACCGGGGAGCTGTTTTTT CASSPRGDRNTGELFF
TRBJ2-5 . . TRBV29-1 TGCAGCGGTAGCCGTGGAGTCCAAGAGACCCAGTACTTC CSGSRGVQETQYF
TRBJ1-1 . TRBD1 TRBV7-2 TGTGCCAGCAGTACCACGGGACAGACTGAAGCTTTCTTT CASSTTGQTEAFF
TRBJ1-4 . . TRBV11-3 TGTGCCAGCAGCTTAAATGAGACAGTTGCAACTAATGAAAAACTGTTTTTT CASSLNETVATNEKLFF
TRBJ2-3 . TRBD1 TRBV10-1 TGCGCCAGCAGACCGGGACAGGGATCAGATACGCAGTATTTT CASRPGQGSDTQYF
TRBJ1-2 . TRBD1 TRBV7-9 TGTGCCAGCAGCTTAGCGCTGGGGACAGGGCTCTATGGCTACACCTTC CASSLALGTGLYGYTF
TRBJ2-1 . . TRBV29-1 TGCAGCGTTGTTGGGACAGCGGGCAATGAGCAGTTCTTC CSVVGTAGNEQFF
TRBJ2-7 . . TRBV25-1 TGTGCCAGCAGTCACAGCTCCTACGAGCAGTACTTC CASSHSSYEQYF
TRBJ2-1 . . TRBV18 TGTGCCAGCTCACCACCGGGGGACTTGAGGGAGCAGTTCTTC CASSPPGDLREQFF